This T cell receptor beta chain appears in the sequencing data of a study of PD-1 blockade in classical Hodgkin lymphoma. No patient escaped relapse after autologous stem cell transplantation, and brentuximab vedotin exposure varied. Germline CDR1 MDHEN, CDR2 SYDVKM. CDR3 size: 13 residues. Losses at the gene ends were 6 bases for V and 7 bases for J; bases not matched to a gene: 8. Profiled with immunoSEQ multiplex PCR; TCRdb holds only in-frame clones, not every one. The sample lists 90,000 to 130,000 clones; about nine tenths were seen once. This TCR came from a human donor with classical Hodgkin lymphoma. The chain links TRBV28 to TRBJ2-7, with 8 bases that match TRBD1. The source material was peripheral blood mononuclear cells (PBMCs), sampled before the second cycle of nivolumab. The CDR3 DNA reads TGTGCCAGCAGGCCCCAGGGGGCTGGTGAGCAGTACTTC. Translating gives CASRPQGAGEQYF.